This T cell receptor (beta chain) was found in a study of blood T cell repertoires in COVID-19. Profiled with immunoSEQ multiplex PCR; TCRdb holds only in-frame clones, not every one. The sample has approximately 180,000 clones, around 85% seen once. V lost 5 bases to trimming and J lost 0 bases; unmatched junction nucleotides: 8. Germline V gene lookup returns CDR1 SGHRS and CDR2 YFSETQ. This CDR3 spans 15 amino acids. Specimen: PBMCs or T cells enriched from blood (not recorded which). This receptor was obtained from a man aged 40-55 years who had recovered from COVID-19. The chain recombines TRBV5-1 with TRBJ2-7, with 7 bases matching TRBD2. CDR3 protein: CASRLRGGSSYEQYF. CDR3 nucleotide sequence: TGCGCCAGCAGATTGCGCGGGGGTAGCTCCTACGAGCAGTACTTC.